This T cell receptor (beta chain) originates from a study of blood T cell repertoires in COVID-19. Germline V gives CDR1 SGHTA, CDR2 FQGNSA. The CDR3 is 13 amino acids. Trimming removed 5 bases from V and 6 bases from J, with 13 bases in between. This clone was seen only once. The protocol was immunoSEQ multiplex PCR, while the TCRdb copy is restricted to in-frame clones and leaves out a portion. The data contain over 200,000 clones, roughly 86% of them singletons. Sequences were obtained from peripheral blood. The clonotype comes from an older woman with acute or convalescent COVID-19. The chain has TRBV7-2 and TRBJ1-2; possibly TRBD1 for D (6 bases). CDR3 DNA: TGTGCCAGCAGCCCCCAGGGGATGGATGGCTACACCTTC. This codes for CASSPQGMDGYTF.